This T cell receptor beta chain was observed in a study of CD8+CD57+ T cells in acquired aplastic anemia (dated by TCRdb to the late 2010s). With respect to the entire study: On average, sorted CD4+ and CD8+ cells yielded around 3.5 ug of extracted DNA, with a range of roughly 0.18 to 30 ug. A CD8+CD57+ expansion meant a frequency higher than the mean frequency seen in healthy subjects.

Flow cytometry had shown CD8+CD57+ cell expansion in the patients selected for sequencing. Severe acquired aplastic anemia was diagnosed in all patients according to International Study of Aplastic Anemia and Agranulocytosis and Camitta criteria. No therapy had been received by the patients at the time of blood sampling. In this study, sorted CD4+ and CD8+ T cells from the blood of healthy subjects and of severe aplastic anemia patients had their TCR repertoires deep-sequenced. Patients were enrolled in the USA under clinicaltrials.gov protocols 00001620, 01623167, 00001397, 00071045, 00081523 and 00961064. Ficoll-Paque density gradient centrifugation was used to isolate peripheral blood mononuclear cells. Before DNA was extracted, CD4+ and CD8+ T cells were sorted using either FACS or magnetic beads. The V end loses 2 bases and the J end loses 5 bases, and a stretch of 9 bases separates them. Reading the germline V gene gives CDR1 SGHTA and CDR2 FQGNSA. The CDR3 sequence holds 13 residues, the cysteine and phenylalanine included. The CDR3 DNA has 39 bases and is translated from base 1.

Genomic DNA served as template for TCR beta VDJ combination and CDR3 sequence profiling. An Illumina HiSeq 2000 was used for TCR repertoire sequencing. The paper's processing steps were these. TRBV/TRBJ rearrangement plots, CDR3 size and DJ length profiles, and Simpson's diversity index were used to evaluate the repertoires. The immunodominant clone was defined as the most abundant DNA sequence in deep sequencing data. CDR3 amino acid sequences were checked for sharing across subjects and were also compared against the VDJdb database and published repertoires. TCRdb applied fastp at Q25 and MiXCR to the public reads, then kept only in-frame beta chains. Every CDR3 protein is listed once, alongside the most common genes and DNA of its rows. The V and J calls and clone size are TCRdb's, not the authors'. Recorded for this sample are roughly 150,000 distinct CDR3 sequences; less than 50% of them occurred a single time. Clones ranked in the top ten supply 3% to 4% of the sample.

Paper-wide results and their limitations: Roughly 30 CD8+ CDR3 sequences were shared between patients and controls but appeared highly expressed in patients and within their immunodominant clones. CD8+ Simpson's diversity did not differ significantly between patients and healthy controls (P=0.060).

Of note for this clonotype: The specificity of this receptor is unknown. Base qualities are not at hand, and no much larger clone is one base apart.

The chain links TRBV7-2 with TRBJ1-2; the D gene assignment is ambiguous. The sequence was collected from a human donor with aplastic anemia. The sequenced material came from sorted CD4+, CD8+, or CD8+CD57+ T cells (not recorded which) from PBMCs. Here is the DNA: TGTGCCAGCAGCTTACGCCCACTATATGGCTACACCTTC. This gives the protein CASSLRPLYGYTF.